The source of this TCR beta chain is a study of T-cell memory formation after mild COVID-19. Points from the study as a whole: Memory cells collected pre-infection included some clones that later responded, suggesting cross-reactive memory joined. Clones shrinking from day 15 to 85 showed even CD4/CD8 mixes; later expanders tilted CD4+.

The germline V gene encodes CDR1 SGHKS and CDR2 YYEKEE (reference sequence). CDR3 length: 14 residues. V shed 2 bases and J 0 bases; nucleotides not matched to a gene: 1. Constant-segment-primed 5'RACE gave TCR alpha and TCR beta cDNA libraries with sample barcodes and UMIs. TCRdb called the 5' RACE reads again in MiXCR, with one record for every CDR3 protein. The sample lists 450,000 or so distinct CDR3 sequences; approximately 20% were seen once. At least ten counts were recorded for this clonotype. The antigen is unknown. The rearrangement links TRBV5-5 to TRBJ1-1; the match to TRBD1 covers 7 bases. The sequence was collected from an adult woman who had mild COVID-19 (a few samples of this study predate the infection). Cell type and time point are not known. Material for sequencing was PBMCs or a T cell subset sorted from them (not recorded which). In DNA, the CDR3 is TGTGCCAGCAGCTTCGACAGGGTGAACACTGAAGCTTTCTTT. This translates into CASSFDRVNTEAFF.